This T cell receptor beta chain was captured by sequencing in a study of T cell responses to AZD1222 COVID-19 vaccine. Points from the study as a whole: Spike-specific TCR repertoires showed rising breadth and depth after two AZD1222 doses. The donor group comprised mostly white British people and more females; the analysis possibly underestimated clonal diversity. Researchers report vaccine-associated CD4 TCRs spanning spike, with dominance at 160-218 and 743-854.

About this clone: Its antigen is undetermined.

The table came from immunoSEQ multiplex PCR; TCRdb's copy has only in-frame clones and leaves some out. The sample lists about 180,000 clones; 70% to 90% were seen once. This TCR came from an adult in good health. Sequenced here: peripheral blood, sampled on day 0 of AZD1222 vaccination.

The CDR3: CASAGQASTDTQYF. The CDR3 nucleotides are TGTGCCAGCGCGGGACAGGCAAGCACAGATACGCAGTATTTT. The rearrangement joins TRBV6-5 to TRBJ2-3; TRBD1 matches 8 bases. The ends lost 8 bases at V and 0 bases at J; junction bases unmatched: 4. The CDR3 length is 14 residues. Germline V gene data show CDR1 as MNHEY and CDR2 as SVGAGI.